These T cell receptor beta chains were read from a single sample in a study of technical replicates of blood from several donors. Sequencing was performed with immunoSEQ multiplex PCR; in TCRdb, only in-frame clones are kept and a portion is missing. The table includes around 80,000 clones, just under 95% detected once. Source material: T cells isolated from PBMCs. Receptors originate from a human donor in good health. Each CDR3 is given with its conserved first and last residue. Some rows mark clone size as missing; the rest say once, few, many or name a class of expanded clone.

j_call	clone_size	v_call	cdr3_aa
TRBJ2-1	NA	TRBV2	CASSPDRSPYNEQFF
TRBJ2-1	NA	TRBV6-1	CASSEFLEQFF
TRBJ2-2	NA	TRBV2	CANARDRTNTGELFF
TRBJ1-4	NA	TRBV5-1	CASSFLTWDRPNEKLFF
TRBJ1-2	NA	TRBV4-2	CASSLPAGAPGYTF
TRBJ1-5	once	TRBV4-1	CASSQETGVTGQPQHF
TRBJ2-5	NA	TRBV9	CASSVGLGGTSQETQYF
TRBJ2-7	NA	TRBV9	CASSVGAGGAEQYF
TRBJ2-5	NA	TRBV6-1	CASRLAGGNQETQYF
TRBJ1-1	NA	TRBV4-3	CASSQDGGYLFFTEAFF
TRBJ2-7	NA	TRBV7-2	CASSLAGGEQYF
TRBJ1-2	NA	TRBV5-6	CASSLAGHGTRLDGYTF
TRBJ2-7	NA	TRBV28	CASRVLWTGYEQYF
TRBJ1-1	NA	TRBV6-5	CASSYSYGNTEAFF
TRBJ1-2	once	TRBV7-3	CASSLLGSGYTF